Following are 20 T cell receptor beta chains from one sample sequenced in a study of blood T cell repertoires in COVID-19. The protocol was immunoSEQ multiplex PCR, while the TCRdb copy is restricted to in-frame clones and leaves out a portion. This repertoire shows 120,000 or so clones, around nine tenths found once; its top ten account for approximately 2%. The sample consisted of peripheral blood. Receptors were obtained from a woman aged 45-60 years with acute or convalescent COVID-19.

As for this clone: Other DNA sequences within the sample encode an identical CDR3. J is TRBJ2-1 and V is TRBV18; 9 bases match TRBD2. V lost 3 bases, J lost 5 bases, and 2 bases stayed unmatched. The CDR3 sequence is 14 residues long. CDR1 and CDR2 (germline): KGHSH, LQKENI. CDR3: CASSPGLADNEQFF. CDR3 coding DNA: TGTGCCAGCTCACCGGGACTAGCCGACAATGAGCAGTTCTTC.

The chain employs TRBV3-1 (or the pseudogene TRBV3-2) and TRBJ2-3; D might be TRBD1 (6 bases). V was trimmed by 4 bases and J by 0 bases, leaving 14 bases between them. The CDR3 runs to 16 residues. The V gene's germline CDR1 is LGHDT and CDR2 YNNKEL (reference sequence). CDR3 sequence reads: CASSPPGERSTDTQYF. The CDR3 DNA follows: TGTGCCAGCAGCCCCCCAGGGGAGCGGAGCACAGATACGCAGTATTTT.

The J gene is TRBJ2-2, the V gene TRBV19; tentative D call: TRBD1 (6 bases). The CDR3 covers 14 residues. CDR1 LNHDA and CDR2 SQIVND come from the germline V gene (reference sequence). The V and J ends lost 8 bases and 4 bases respectively, with 14 bases between them. CDR3 DNA sequence: TGTGCCAGTTGTGGACAGCCTCCCACCGGGGAGCTGTTTTTT. It encodes CASCGQPPTGELFF.

The J gene is TRBJ2-3, the V gene TRBV10-3; 10 bases line up with TRBD2. Germline V CDR1 and CDR2: ENHRY, SYGVKD. The J segment lost 6 bases and the V segment lost 9 bases, leaving 6 bases of the junction unmatched. This CDR3 has 13 amino acids. CDR3 in amino acids: CAISGGEMDTQYF. The CDR3 nucleotides read TGTGCCATAAGCGGGGGGGAGATGGATACGCAGTATTTT.

V and J are TRBV30 and TRBJ2-7; 8 bases line up with TRBD1. Germline trimming cut 2 bases from V and 3 bases from J; bases unmatched to any gene: 6. The CDR3 covers 14 residues. In germline, CDR1 is GTSNPN, CDR2 SVGIG (reference sequence). Here the CDR3 DNA reads TGTGCCTGGAGTTTAAAGGACAGGGACTACGAGCAGTACTTC. Its protein product is CAWSLKDRDYEQYF.

This clone was counted a single time. The genes are TRBV30 and TRBJ1-2; tentatively, D is TRBD1 (5 bases). The CDR3 extends over 15 amino acids. Per germline, CDR1 GTSNPN and CDR2 SVGIG (reference sequence). Deletions cut 2 bases from V and 4 bases from J, with 17 bases between. The CDR3 DNA reads TGTGCCTGGAGTCGAAAGGCCCGGGGGGGCTATGGCTACACCTTC. It yields the protein CAWSRKARGGYGYTF.

This sequence joins TRBV11-2 and TRBJ2-3; maybe TRBD2 (5 bases). The CDR3 is 16 amino acids. Germline CDR1 SGHAT, CDR2 FQNNGV. Deletions cut 1 base from V and 3 bases from J, with 14 bases between. The CDR3 coding sequence is TGTGCCAGCAGCTTAGTTCTAAGCGGCCTAACAGATACGCAGTATTTT. As protein: CASSLVLSGLTDTQYF.

This rearrangement joins TRBV5-1 to TRBJ1-2; 9 bases match TRBD1. The germline V gene encodes CDR1 SGHRS and CDR2 YFSETQ. V lost 0 bases, J lost 4 bases, and 4 bases stayed unmatched. The CDR3 sequence is 15 residues long. This chain's CDR3 is CASSLGGTGPYGYTF. The CDR3 nucleotides read TGCGCCAGCAGCTTGGGTGGGACAGGGCCCTATGGCTACACCTTC.

The chain uses TRBV5-1 and TRBJ2-2; tentatively, D is TRBD2 (6 bases). V was pared by 3 bases and J by 4 bases, with 19 bases between. The CDR3 spans 17 residues. Germline V gene lookup returns CDR1 SGHRS and CDR2 YFSETQ. The CDR3 nucleotides read TGCGCCAGCAGCTCCAGCGGGCCAGACAGAAGCACCGGGGAGCTGTTTTTT. Encoded protein: CASSSSGPDRSTGELFF. Supplemented by reference TRBV5-1 and TRBJ2-2, the full variable domain reads KAGVTQTPRYLIKTRGQQVTLSCSPISGHRSVSWYQQTPGQGLQFLFEYFSETQRNKGNFPGRFSGRQFSNSRSEMNVSTLELGDSALYLCASSSSGPDRSTGELFFGEGSRLTVL.

The chain couples TRBV6-6 to TRBJ2-6, with 7 nucleotides matching TRBD1. J was trimmed by 0 bases and V by 5 bases; bases with no gene match: 7. Germline loops: CDR1 MNHNY, CDR2 SVGAGI (reference sequence). This CDR3 has 17 residues. CDR3 DNA: TGTGCCAGCAGTCGGGGACAGACCAACTCTGGGGCCAACGTCCTGACTTTC. This codes for CASSRGQTNSGANVLTF.

This clone was seen only a few times. The rearrangement uses TRBV2 and TRBJ2-3; a weak D match, TRBD2 (6 bases). Trimming shortened V by 6 bases and J by 6 bases, and 16 bases separated the two germline ends. This CDR3 region has 14 residues. Looked up from germline, CDR1 is SNHLY and CDR2 is FYNNEI. The CDR3 region is CASSGTAREDTQYF. The DNA of the CDR3 is TGTGCCAGCAGCGGGACTGCCCGGGAGGATACGCAGTATTTT.

The gene calls are TRBV7-2 and TRBJ2-2; 15 bases agree with TRBD2. The CDR3 spans 18 residues. CDR1 SGHTA and CDR2 FQGNSA come from the germline V gene. J was trimmed by 5 bases and V by 5 bases; bases with no gene match: 9. For the CDR3, the DNA is TGTGCCAGCAGCCCCCGGACTAGCGGGAGGGTTACAACCGGGGAGCTGTTTTTT. Translating gives CASSPRTSGRVTTGELFF.

The V and J genes are TRBV6-5 and TRBJ1-1, with D possibly matching TRBD1 (6 bases). Trimming left V 4 bases short and J 3 bases short, with 18 bases between. This CDR3 has 16 amino acids. CDR1 is MNHEY, CDR2 SVGAGI, per germline. This CDR3 is CASSSGRGRIDTEAFF. CDR3 sequence (DNA): TGTGCCAGCAGTTCTGGCAGGGGCAGGATCGACACTGAAGCTTTCTTT.

In this sample, this clone turned up a few times. V and J are TRBV11-2 and TRBJ2-1, with a weak D call TRBD1 (6 bases). Trimming removed 8 bases from V and 8 bases from J, with 16 bases in between. This CDR3 has 13 residues. Per the germline V gene, CDR1 is SGHAT and CDR2 is FQNNGV. The CDR3 spells CASGGTIRDEQFF. CDR3 nucleotides: TGTGCCAGCGGTGGGACAATTAGGGATGAGCAGTTCTTC.

The chain is built from TRBV7-3 and TRBJ1-3; D not resolved. This CDR3 has 16 amino acids. Germline values: CDR1 SGHTA, CDR2 FQGTGA. Trimming took off 4 bases at V and 0 bases at J, with 13 bases between the two ends. The CDR3 sequence: CASSSFRFYSGNTIYF. CDR3 in DNA: TGTGCCAGCAGCTCCTTCAGGTTTTACTCTGGAAACACCATATATTTT.

This rearrangement joins TRBV27 to TRBJ2-5; D may be TRBD1 (5 bases). The CDR3 totals 13 residues. V was shortened by 8 bases and J by 5 bases, with 15 bases between the two germline ends. Germline CDR1 is MNHEY and CDR2 is SMNVEV (reference sequence). The CDR3 loop is CASCRQSGETQYF. The CDR3 bases are TGTGCCAGCTGTCGACAGTCCGGGGAGACCCAGTACTTC.

This chain uses TRBV5-1 with TRBJ2-5; maybe TRBD1 (5 bases). This CDR3 region has 14 residues. Germline assignment: CDR1 SGHRS and CDR2 YFSETQ. V shed 0 bases and J shed 4 bases, with 10 bases lying between them. This CDR3 reads CASSLVQGIETQYF. CDR3 nucleotides: TGCGCCAGCAGCTTGGTTCAGGGTATAGAGACCCAGTACTTC.

The rearrangement joins TRBV5-5 to TRBJ2-7, with D possibly being TRBD1 (5 bases). The CDR3 is 15 amino acids. Trimming pared 0 bases from V and 2 bases from J, leaving 12 bases between. In germline, CDR1 is SGHKS, CDR2 YYEKEE (reference sequence). Here the CDR3 reads CASSLGPDSTYEQYF. The CDR3 DNA reads TGTGCCAGCAGCTTGGGGCCCGACAGCACCTACGAGCAGTACTTC.

V usage is TRBV7-9 and J usage is TRBJ2-1; maybe TRBD1 (5 bases). V dropped 1 base and J dropped 4 bases, with 14 bases sitting between them. Germline CDR1 reads SEHNR; CDR2 reads FQNEAQ (reference sequence). The CDR3 covers 16 residues. The CDR3 loop reads CASSLEGPGRYNEQFF. The CDR3 coding sequence is TGTGCCAGCAGCTTAGAGGGGCCAGGGCGGTACAATGAGCAGTTCTTC.

This chain joins TRBV3-1 (or the pseudogene TRBV3-2) and TRBJ2-7; D is uncertain. Trimming took off 4 bases at V and 3 bases at J, with 10 bases between the two ends. This CDR3 is 13 amino acids long. The germline V gene encodes CDR1 LGHDT and CDR2 YNNKEL (reference sequence). The CDR3 sequence is CASSRLGDYEQYF. The CDR3 region has the DNA TGTGCCAGCAGCCGGTTAGGAGACTACGAGCAGTACTTC.